These T cell receptor beta chains were read from a single sample in a study of T cells in Graves' hyperthyroidism and ophthalmopathy. Each CDR3 protein gets one entry after TCRdb re-called the multiplex PCR reads with MiXCR. Here the sample spans approximately 400,000 distinct CDR3 sequences, approximately 17% being singletons. The sample was blood. The receptors originated from a young man with Graves' ophthalmopathy. The CDR3 runs from the conserved cysteine through the conserved F or W. Fields, in order: clone size, D gene, V gene, J gene, CDR3 protein, CDR3 DNA. A D gene is named only where the DNA matches it firmly. Clone size, where shown, is once, few, many, or a class for clones that have expanded.

>few|NA|TRBV24-1|TRBJ2-7
CATSSAPSPYEQYF
TGTGCCACCAGTAGTGCCCCCTCGCCCTACGAGCAGTACTTC
>many|NA|TRBV29-1|TRBJ1-1
CSAGRGNTGNTEAFF
TGCAGCGCCGGAAGAGGGAATACTGGGAACACTGAAGCTTTCTTT
>NA|NA|TRBV7-8|TRBJ2-7
CASSSSPAVGLDSYEQYF
TGTGCCAGCAGCTCTTCACCGGCAGTCGGGCTAGACTCCTACGAGCAGTACTTC
>few|NA|TRBV6-1|TRBJ1-3
CASSELGGIGNTIYF
TGTGCCAGCAGTGAACTAGGGGGAATTGGAAACACCATATATTTT
>NA|NA|TRBV5-1|TRBJ2-5
CASSEVFTWETQYF
TGCGCCAGCAGCGAGGTGTTCACGTGGGAGACCCAGTACTTC
>many|TRBD2|TRBV28|TRBJ2-7
CASSLGAGGGYEQYF
TGTGCCAGCAGTCTGGGGGCGGGGGGAGGCTACGAGCAGTACTTC
>many|TRBD1|TRBV6-6|TRBJ1-2
CASSYSDRGNYGYTF
TGTGCCAGCAGTTATTCGGACAGGGGTAACTATGGCTACACCTTC
>many|NA|TRBV11-2|TRBJ1-1
CASRKIGNTEAFF
TGTGCCAGCAGGAAGATAGGGAACACTGAAGCTTTCTTT
>NA|NA|TRBV5-6|TRBJ1-2
CASSLLRAEGGYTF
TGTGCCAGCAGCTTACTGAGGGCCGAGGGTGGCTACACCTTC
>many|NA|TRBV20-1|TRBJ1-1
CSARGAVGTEAFF
TGCAGTGCTAGAGGGGCGGTTGGCACTGAAGCTTTCTTT
>few|TRBD2|TRBV12-3/TRBV12-4|TRBJ2-2
CASNFRTSGGLYTGELFF
TGTGCCAGCAACTTTCGTACTAGCGGGGGGCTCTACACCGGGGAGCTGTTTTTT
>many|NA|TRBV20-1|TRBJ2-7
CSASNVAEQYF
TGCAGTGCTAGTAATGTGGCCGAGCAGTACTTC
>few|NA|TRBV4-1|TRBJ1-2
CASSPTLTESQVGYTF
TGCGCCAGCAGCCCGACCTTGACCGAATCGCAAGTGGGCTACACCTTC
>NA|TRBD1|TRBV12-3/TRBV12-4|TRBJ1-2
CASSLEGALSYGYTF
TGTGCCAGCAGTTTAGAGGGGGCGTTGAGCTATGGCTACACCTTC
>NA|NA|TRBV10-1|TRBJ1-1
CASSSNRDPLQNTEAFF
TGCGCCAGCAGTAGCAACAGGGATCCCTTACAGAACACTGAAGCTTTCTTT
>NA|NA|TRBV5-6|TRBJ2-7
CASSPTGSSYEQYF
TGTGCCAGCAGCCCCACAGGGTCGTCCTACGAGCAGTACTTC
>many|NA|TRBV9|TRBJ2-5
CASSVEPDGERETQYF
TGTGCCAGCAGCGTAGAGCCCGACGGGGAGCGAGAGACCCAGTACTTC
>many|NA|TRBV5-1|TRBJ2-2
CASSLREVSRAGELFF
TGCGCCAGCAGCCTTAGGGAGGTATCACGGGCCGGGGAGCTGTTTTTT
>many|TRBD1|TRBV7-3|TRBJ1-1
CASSAQGAGGNTEAFF
TGTGCCAGCAGCGCGCAGGGGGCGGGGGGTAACACTGAAGCTTTCTTT
>NA|NA|TRBV6-5|TRBJ2-5
CASSYYTAKETQYF
TGTGCCAGCAGTTACTATACGGCCAAAGAGACCCAGTACTTC
>many|NA|TRBV20-1|TRBJ2-3
CSAPRADTQYF
TGCAGTGCCCCCCGGGCAGATACGCAGTATTTT
>NA|NA|TRBV6-1|TRBJ2-7
CASSSGTESSYEQYF
TGTGCCAGCAGTTCCGGGACCGAAAGCTCCTACGAGCAGTACTTC
>many|NA|TRBV6-1|TRBJ2-5
CASSQTGETQYF
TGTGCCAGCAGTCAGACCGGAGAGACCCAGTACTTC
>few|NA|TRBV27|TRBJ1-1
CASSLSQGNGEAFF
TGTGCCAGCAGTTTATCACAGGGTAATGGTGAAGCTTTCTTT
>many|TRBD1|TRBV12-5|TRBJ2-5
CASGGTGAMETQYF
TGTGCTAGTGGGGGGACAGGGGCGATGGAGACCCAGTACTTC
>NA|NA|TRBV28|TRBJ2-3
CASGTVGEGPDTQYF
TGTGCCAGCGGGACCGTCGGAGAGGGGCCAGATACGCAGTATTTT
>NA|NA|TRBV7-8|TRBJ1-3
CASSLVFPSGNTIYF
TGTGCCAGCAGCTTAGTCTTTCCCTCTGGAAACACCATATATTTT
>NA|TRBD2|TRBV3-1|TRBJ2-7
CASSGTSGGGYYEQYF
TGTGCCAGCAGTGGGACTAGCGGGGGGGGCTACTACGAGCAGTACTTC
>many|NA|TRBV7-9|TRBJ2-5
CASSSNWRDSQETQYF
TGTGCCAGCAGCTCGAATTGGAGGGACAGCCAAGAGACCCAGTACTTC
>many|TRBD1|TRBV12-3/TRBV12-4|TRBJ1-2
CASSPRTGTVHGYTF
TGTGCCAGCAGTCCCCGGACAGGGACCGTACATGGCTACACCTTC
>few|NA|TRBV20-1|TRBJ2-7
CSAREVRGSYEQYF
TGCAGTGCTAGAGAGGTGAGGGGGAGCTACGAGCAGTACTTC